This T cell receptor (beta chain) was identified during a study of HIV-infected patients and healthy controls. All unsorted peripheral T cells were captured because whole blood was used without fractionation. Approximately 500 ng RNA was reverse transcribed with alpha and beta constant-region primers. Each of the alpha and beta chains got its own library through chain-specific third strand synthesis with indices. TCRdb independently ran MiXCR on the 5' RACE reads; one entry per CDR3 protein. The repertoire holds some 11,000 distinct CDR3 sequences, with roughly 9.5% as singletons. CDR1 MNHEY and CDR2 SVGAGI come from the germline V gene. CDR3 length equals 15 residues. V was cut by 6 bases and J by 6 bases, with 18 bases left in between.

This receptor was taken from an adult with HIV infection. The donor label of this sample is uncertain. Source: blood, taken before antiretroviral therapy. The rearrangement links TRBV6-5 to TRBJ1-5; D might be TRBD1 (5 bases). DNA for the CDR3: TGTGCCAGCAGAAAAGACAGTATACTCGGTCAGCCCCAGCATTTT. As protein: CASRKDSILGQPQHF.